This is a list of T cell receptor beta chains from one sample in a study of T-cell memory formation after mild COVID-19. TCRdb itself ran the 5' RACE reads through MiXCR, one entry per CDR3 protein. Counted here are 250,000 to 350,000 distinct CDR3 sequences, about a sixth occurring once; the ten biggest clones make up about a fifth. Sequencing used PBMCs or a T cell subset sorted from them (not recorded which). These receptors originate from a man aged 18 to 29 who had mild COVID-19 (a few samples of this study predate the infection). Cell type and time point are not known. Each CDR3 is given with its conserved first and last residue. The order of the fields is clone size, V gene, CDR3 length, J gene, D gene, CDR3 protein, CDR3 DNA. A D gene is named only where the DNA matches it firmly. Expanded clones are given a class, and other clones once, few, many or no size at all.

abundance: NA; v_gene: TRBV20-1; len: 12; j_gene: TRBJ2-1; d_gene: NA; CDR3aa: CSARARNNEQFF; CDR3nt: TGCAGTGCTCGGGCCCGAAACAATGAGCAGTTCTTC
abundance: NA; v_gene: TRBV30; len: 13; j_gene: TRBJ1-2; d_gene: TRBD1; CDR3aa: CAWSAGQGSGYTF; CDR3nt: TGTGCCTGGAGCGCTGGACAGGGGAGTGGCTACACCTTC
abundance: few; v_gene: TRBV4-1; len: 17; j_gene: TRBJ1-5; d_gene: NA; CDR3aa: CASSQYRMAVENQPQHF; CDR3nt: TGCGCCAGCAGCCAATATCGGATGGCAGTGGAGAATCAGCCCCAGCATTTT
abundance: NA; v_gene: TRBV30; len: 13; j_gene: TRBJ2-7; d_gene: NA; CDR3aa: CAWSVQGGYEQYF; CDR3nt: TGTGCCTGGAGTGTACAAGGAGGCTACGAGCAGTACTTC
abundance: few; v_gene: TRBV5-1; len: 14; j_gene: TRBJ1-1; d_gene: NA; CDR3aa: CASSEMGMHTEAFF; CDR3nt: TGCGCCAGCAGCGAGATGGGGATGCACACTGAAGCTTTCTTT
abundance: few; v_gene: TRBV7-3; len: 15; j_gene: TRBJ2-2; d_gene: NA; CDR3aa: CASSPTHLNTGELFF; CDR3nt: TGTGCCAGCAGCCCAACTCACCTGAACACCGGGGAGCTGTTTTTT
abundance: NA; v_gene: TRBV5-6; len: 14; j_gene: TRBJ2-3; d_gene: TRBD1; CDR3aa: CASINRGSTDTQYF; CDR3nt: TGTGCCAGCATTAACAGGGGTAGCACAGATACGCAGTATTTT
abundance: NA; v_gene: TRBV12-3/TRBV12-4; len: 13; j_gene: TRBJ2-2; d_gene: NA; CDR3aa: CASARGYAGELFF; CDR3nt: TGTGCCAGCGCCCGAGGGTATGCCGGGGAGCTGTTTTTT
abundance: few; v_gene: TRBV3-1; len: 15; j_gene: TRBJ1-5; d_gene: NA; CDR3aa: CASSQEAWGNQPQHF; CDR3nt: TGTGCCAGCAGCCAAGAGGCCTGGGGCAATCAGCCCCAGCATTTT
abundance: few; v_gene: TRBV29-1; len: 13; j_gene: TRBJ2-7; d_gene: NA; CDR3aa: CSVLRDGHYEQYF; CDR3nt: TGCAGCGTTCTCCGGGACGGACATTACGAGCAGTACTTC
abundance: NA; v_gene: TRBV6-6; len: 14; j_gene: TRBJ2-3; d_gene: NA; CDR3aa: CASSSKPGSGTQYF; CDR3nt: TGTGCCAGCAGTTCCAAACCAGGGTCGGGTACGCAGTATTTT
abundance: NA; v_gene: TRBV5-1; len: 13; j_gene: TRBJ1-1; d_gene: NA; CDR3aa: CASALRRGTEAFF; CDR3nt: TGCGCCAGCGCCTTAAGGAGGGGCACTGAAGCTTTCTTT
abundance: few; v_gene: TRBV12-3/TRBV12-4; len: 15; j_gene: TRBJ1-2; d_gene: NA; CDR3aa: CASTPRDRSNYGYTF; CDR3nt: TGTGCCAGCACCCCCCGGGACCGATCTAACTATGGCTACACCTTC
abundance: few; v_gene: TRBV2; len: 15; j_gene: TRBJ2-7; d_gene: NA; CDR3aa: CASSASEGATYEQYF; CDR3nt: TGTGCCAGCAGCGCCTCGGAGGGGGCGACGTACGAGCAGTACTTC
abundance: NA; v_gene: TRBV7-9; len: 13; j_gene: TRBJ1-4; d_gene: TRBD1; CDR3aa: CASSEADRGQLFF; CDR3nt: TGTGCCAGCAGCGAAGCTGACAGGGGTCAACTGTTTTTT
abundance: few; v_gene: TRBV10-3; len: 13; j_gene: TRBJ2-5; d_gene: NA; CDR3aa: CAISGQGQETQYF; CDR3nt: TGTGCCATCAGTGGACAAGGCCAAGAGACCCAGTACTTC
abundance: few; v_gene: TRBV5-1; len: 13; j_gene: TRBJ1-1; d_gene: NA; CDR3aa: CASSLAGRSGAFF; CDR3nt: TGCGCCAGCAGCTTAGCAGGGAGGTCGGGAGCTTTCTTT
abundance: many; v_gene: TRBV4-2; len: 16; j_gene: TRBJ2-5; d_gene: TRBD2; CDR3aa: CASSQASGGRGETQYF; CDR3nt: TGTGCCAGCAGCCAGGCTAGCGGGGGGCGGGGAGAGACCCAGTACTTC
abundance: few; v_gene: TRBV11-2; len: 15; j_gene: TRBJ2-3; d_gene: TRBD2; CDR3aa: CASRGSIAGTDTQYF; CDR3nt: TGTGCCAGCAGGGGAAGCATAGCGGGGACAGATACGCAGTATTTT
abundance: few; v_gene: TRBV5-1; len: 13; j_gene: TRBJ1-1; d_gene: NA; CDR3aa: CASSRDFGTEAFF; CDR3nt: TGCGCCAGCAGCAGGGACTTCGGGACTGAAGCTTTCTTT
abundance: few; v_gene: TRBV4-1; len: 13; j_gene: TRBJ1-4; d_gene: TRBD1; CDR3aa: CASSPQDREDLFF; CDR3nt: TGCGCCAGCAGCCCCCAGGACAGGGAGGACCTGTTTTTT
abundance: NA; v_gene: TRBV4-3; len: 14; j_gene: TRBJ1-2; d_gene: NA; CDR3aa: CASSQEPGYYGYTF; CDR3nt: TGCGCCAGCAGCCAAGAACCCGGGTACTATGGCTACACCTTC
abundance: NA; v_gene: TRBV4-3; len: 15; j_gene: TRBJ1-5; d_gene: NA; CDR3aa: CASSQDLGGIQPQHF; CDR3nt: TGCGCCAGCAGCCAAGATCTGGGGGGCATTCAGCCCCAGCATTTT
abundance: once; v_gene: TRBV14; len: 14; j_gene: TRBJ2-3; d_gene: NA; CDR3aa: CASSRGRFTDTQYF; CDR3nt: TGTGCCAGCAGCCGCGGACGGTTCACAGATACGCAGTATTTT
abundance: once; v_gene: TRBV9; len: 14; j_gene: TRBJ1-1; d_gene: NA; CDR3aa: CASSVLGDNTEAFF; CDR3nt: TGTGCCAGCAGCGTATTGGGGGATAACACTGAAGCTTTCTTT
abundance: few; v_gene: TRBV18; len: 14; j_gene: TRBJ1-4; d_gene: NA; CDR3aa: CASSPGYTDEKLFF; CDR3nt: TGTGCCAGCTCACCAGGGTATACGGATGAAAAACTGTTTTTT
abundance: NA; v_gene: TRBV29-1; len: 14; j_gene: TRBJ2-3; d_gene: TRBD1; CDR3aa: CSVYSPGQTDTQYF; CDR3nt: TGCAGCGTCTACTCCCCGGGACAGACAGATACGCAGTATTTT
abundance: few; v_gene: TRBV7-2; len: 16; j_gene: TRBJ2-1; d_gene: TRBD2; CDR3aa: CASTPYGTSGVNEQFF; CDR3nt: TGTGCCAGCACCCCCTACGGGACTAGCGGAGTCAATGAGCAGTTCTTC
abundance: NA; v_gene: TRBV3-1; len: 16; j_gene: TRBJ2-3; d_gene: TRBD2; CDR3aa: CASSHTGLAAIDTQYF; CDR3nt: TGTGCCAGCAGCCACACCGGACTAGCGGCTATAGATACGCAGTATTTT
abundance: many; v_gene: TRBV6-5; len: 18; j_gene: TRBJ2-3; d_gene: TRBD2; CDR3aa: CASSYTAGGGAHTDTQYF; CDR3nt: TGTGCCAGCAGTTATACGGCTGGCGGGGGGGCCCACACAGATACGCAGTATTTT
abundance: few; v_gene: TRBV12-3/TRBV12-4; len: 16; j_gene: TRBJ2-5; d_gene: NA; CDR3aa: CASSTSDAGPRETQYF; CDR3nt: TGTGCCAGCAGTACCTCCGATGCGGGCCCCAGGGAGACCCAGTACTTC
abundance: NA; v_gene: TRBV12-3/TRBV12-4; len: 14; j_gene: TRBJ2-2; d_gene: TRBD2; CDR3aa: CASIRGANTGELFF; CDR3nt: TGTGCCAGCATTCGGGGGGCGAACACCGGGGAGCTGTTTTTT
abundance: few; v_gene: TRBV6-2/TRBV6-3; len: 15; j_gene: TRBJ2-1; d_gene: TRBD1; CDR3aa: CASSEQGASVNEQFF; CDR3nt: TGTGCCAGCAGTGAACAGGGGGCAAGTGTTAATGAGCAGTTCTTC
abundance: few; v_gene: TRBV6-5; len: 15; j_gene: TRBJ2-4; d_gene: NA; CDR3aa: CASSDGKLAKNIQYF; CDR3nt: TGTGCCAGCAGTGACGGAAAACTAGCCAAAAACATTCAGTACTTC
abundance: many; v_gene: TRBV5-1; len: 14; j_gene: TRBJ2-3; d_gene: NA; CDR3aa: CASSLRRDTDTQYF; CDR3nt: TGCGCCAGCAGCTTGCGACGGGACACAGATACGCAGTATTTT
abundance: NA; v_gene: TRBV5-6; len: 17; j_gene: TRBJ2-5; d_gene: TRBD1; CDR3aa: CASSLERQGDGQETQYF; CDR3nt: TGTGCCAGCAGCTTGGAAAGACAGGGCGATGGCCAAGAGACCCAGTACTTC
abundance: NA; v_gene: TRBV5-4; len: 16; j_gene: TRBJ2-5; d_gene: TRBD2; CDR3aa: CASSPGTSGRQETQYF; CDR3nt: TGTGCCAGCAGCCCCGGGACTAGCGGGAGACAAGAGACCCAGTACTTC
abundance: few; v_gene: TRBV20-1; len: 14; j_gene: TRBJ2-3; d_gene: NA; CDR3aa: CSARLTQSTDTQYF; CDR3nt: TGCAGTGCTAGACTGACACAAAGCACAGATACGCAGTATTTT
abundance: few; v_gene: TRBV5-1; len: 14; j_gene: TRBJ2-5; d_gene: TRBD2; CDR3aa: CASSSTGLGETQYF; CDR3nt: TGCGCCAGCAGCTCAACCGGACTAGGAGAGACCCAGTACTTC
abundance: few; v_gene: TRBV5-1; len: 16; j_gene: TRBJ2-3; d_gene: NA; CDR3aa: CASSLVPSSGTDTQYF; CDR3nt: TGCGCCAGCAGCTTGGTTCCCAGTTCCGGCACAGATACGCAGTATTTT
abundance: few; v_gene: TRBV5-1; len: 13; j_gene: TRBJ1-1; d_gene: TRBD1; CDR3aa: CATVGQGGTEAFF; CDR3nt: TGCGCCACCGTAGGACAGGGCGGCACTGAAGCTTTCTTT
abundance: NA; v_gene: TRBV19; len: 14; j_gene: TRBJ1-4; d_gene: NA; CDR3aa: CASSIQPTNEKLFF; CDR3nt: TGTGCCAGTAGTATTCAGCCAACTAATGAAAAACTGTTTTTT
abundance: NA; v_gene: TRBV7-2; len: 16; j_gene: TRBJ2-5; d_gene: TRBD2; CDR3aa: CASSLAPSGAQETQYF; CDR3nt: TGTGCCAGCAGCCTAGCCCCTAGCGGGGCCCAAGAGACCCAGTACTTC
abundance: few; v_gene: TRBV23-1; len: 16; j_gene: TRBJ2-3; d_gene: NA; CDR3aa: CASSRPKTGFADTQYF; CDR3nt: TGCGCCAGCAGTCGCCCCAAGACGGGGTTCGCAGATACGCAGTATTTT
abundance: few; v_gene: TRBV12-3/TRBV12-4; len: 13; j_gene: TRBJ1-5; d_gene: NA; CDR3aa: CASTWGDNQPQHF; CDR3nt: TGTGCCAGCACCTGGGGGGACAATCAGCCCCAGCATTTT
abundance: few; v_gene: TRBV5-1; len: 16; j_gene: TRBJ1-6; d_gene: TRBD1; CDR3aa: CASSSIPGQGGSPLHF; CDR3nt: TGCGCCAGCAGTTCAATTCCGGGACAGGGGGGGTCACCCCTCCACTTT
abundance: NA; v_gene: TRBV20-1; len: 11; j_gene: TRBJ2-3; d_gene: NA; CDR3aa: CSAALADTQYF; CDR3nt: TGCAGTGCGGCTCTGGCAGATACGCAGTATTTT
abundance: few; v_gene: TRBV4-1; len: 13; j_gene: TRBJ1-1; d_gene: NA; CDR3aa: CASSHPGGTEAFF; CDR3nt: TGCGCCAGCAGCCACCCGGGGGGCACTGAAGCTTTCTTT
abundance: NA; v_gene: TRBV5-1; len: 14; j_gene: TRBJ1-5; d_gene: NA; CDR3aa: CASRGGVGDQPQHF; CDR3nt: TGCGCCAGCCGGGGTGGGGTCGGGGATCAGCCCCAGCATTTT
abundance: many; v_gene: TRBV7-2; len: 14; j_gene: TRBJ2-3; d_gene: TRBD1; CDR3aa: CASTNRQGTDTQYF; CDR3nt: TGTGCCAGCACCAACCGACAGGGGACAGATACGCAGTATTTT
abundance: NA; v_gene: TRBV15; len: 14; j_gene: TRBJ2-1; d_gene: NA; CDR3aa: CATSRDMWWNEQFF; CDR3nt: TGTGCCACCAGCAGAGATATGTGGTGGAATGAGCAGTTCTTC
abundance: few; v_gene: TRBV11-2; len: 16; j_gene: TRBJ2-5; d_gene: TRBD1; CDR3aa: CASSSGTRTGGRTQYF; CDR3nt: TGTGCCAGCAGCTCCGGAACCAGGACAGGGGGCCGGACCCAGTACTTC
abundance: few; v_gene: TRBV28; len: 14; j_gene: TRBJ2-4; d_gene: NA; CDR3aa: CASSPRQRKNIQYF; CDR3nt: TGTGCCAGCAGTCCCAGACAGAGGAAAAACATTCAGTACTTC
abundance: many; v_gene: TRBV5-4; len: 13; j_gene: TRBJ2-5; d_gene: NA; CDR3aa: CASTSPGRETQYF; CDR3nt: TGTGCCAGCACCTCCCCGGGAAGGGAGACCCAGTACTTC